This TCR beta chain came from a study of identical twins. The CDR3 totals 13 residues. From germline, CDR1 is SGDLS and CDR2 YYNGEE. Trimming cost V 4 bases and J 6 bases, with 13 bases left between them. Points on this clonotype: The antigen is unknown.

Study-wide points: Out-of-frame alpha sequences common to twins exhibited a surplus of low generation probability.

Using its own MiXCR run on the 5' RACE reads, TCRdb lists one record per CDR3 protein. The sample yields 640,000 or so distinct CDR3 sequences, approximately 6.1% seen once. The receptor was isolated from a young man in good health. The chain recombines TRBV9 with TRBJ1-2; D perhaps matches TRBD1 (6 bases). The specimen was naive T cells sorted from blood. CDR3 residues: CASSLRKGDGYTF. CDR3 DNA sequence: TGTGCCAGCAGCCTCCGGAAGGGGGATGGCTACACCTTC.